The rows below give T cell receptor beta chains drawn from one sample of a study of identical twins. TCRdb itself ran the 5' RACE reads through MiXCR, one entry per CDR3 protein. This table has some 760,000 distinct CDR3 sequences, 15% to 20% appearing once. This sample also appeared in a second study, on T cells expressing NK-cell markers.

Sequencing input: PBMCs. The source of these receptors is a young woman in good health. Both conserved end residues are part of each CDR3. The order of the fields is D gene, J gene, clone size, V gene, CDR3 protein, CDR3 DNA. The D gene is left open where the match is weak. Rows may omit the clone size; those that give it use once, few, many or a size class.

>-|TRBJ2-6|-|TRBV7-9
CASNKAGSGANVLTF
TGTGCCAGCAACAAGGCAGGGAGCGGGGCCAACGTCCTGACTTTC
>-|TRBJ2-4|-|TRBV29-1
CSVLDIHSGNIQYF
TGCAGCGTTCTAGACATCCACAGCGGAAACATTCAGTACTTC
>TRBD2|TRBJ2-1|-|TRBV24-1
CATSPAGGFGEQFF
TGTGCCACCAGTCCAGCGGGAGGGTTCGGGGAGCAGTTCTTC
>TRBD2|TRBJ2-5|few|TRBV5-1
CASRLAGTETQYF
TGCGCCAGCAGACTAGCGGGAACAGAGACCCAGTACTTC
>TRBD2|TRBJ2-4|-|TRBV12-5
CASGSSGRGDIQYF
TGTGCTAGTGGTTCAAGCGGGAGAGGGGACATTCAGTACTTC
>-|TRBJ2-3|-|TRBV11-2
CASSFAGTPSTDTQYF
TGTGCCAGCAGCTTCGCCGGAACCCCTAGCACAGATACGCAGTATTTT
>-|TRBJ1-1|many|TRBV6-2/TRBV6-3
CASSYSANTEAFF
TGTGCCAGCAGTTACTCGGCGAACACTGAAGCTTTCTTT
>-|TRBJ1-2|few|TRBV10-2
CASRMEDHRGYTF
TGCGCCAGTAGGATGGAGGACCATAGGGGCTACACCTTC
>-|TRBJ1-5|few|TRBV9
CASSEDPLYQPQHF
TGTGCCAGCAGCGAGGACCCTCTCTATCAGCCCCAGCATTTT
>-|TRBJ2-1|-|TRBV20-1
CSASPPGRSLFF
TGCAGTGCTTCTCCTCCAGGACGCAGCCTGTTCTTC
>-|TRBJ1-2|few|TRBV12-3/TRBV12-4
CASSLLGTSYGYTF
TGTGCCAGCAGTTTATTAGGGACATCCTATGGCTACACCTTC
>-|TRBJ1-5|-|TRBV12-3/TRBV12-4
CASSFRRNQPQHF
TGTGCCAGCAGTTTTAGGCGCAATCAGCCCCAGCATTTT
>-|TRBJ1-2|few|TRBV29-1
CSVIPLANYGYTF
TGCAGCGTTATCCCCCTAGCTAACTATGGCTACACCTTC
>-|TRBJ1-5|many|TRBV7-9
CASSLTGNNQPQHF
TGTGCCAGCAGTTTAACGGGGAACAATCAGCCCCAGCATTTT
>-|TRBJ2-1|-|TRBV18
CASLRTGDNEQFF
TGTGCCAGCTTGAGAACGGGGGACAATGAGCAGTTCTTC
>-|TRBJ2-1|-|TRBV20-1
CSARAGFNEQFF
TGCAGTGCTAGAGCCGGGTTTAATGAGCAGTTCTTC
>TRBD1|TRBJ2-7|-|TRBV30
CAWSVSTGGPYEQYF
TGTGCCTGGAGTGTTTCGACAGGGGGGCCCTACGAGCAGTACTTC
>TRBD2|TRBJ2-2|-|TRBV9
CASSVDLKERGPNTGELFF
TGTGCCAGCAGCGTAGATCTAAAGGAGCGGGGGCCGAACACCGGGGAGCTGTTTTTT
>-|TRBJ1-6|-|TRBV15
CATRLGSSYNSPLHF
TGTGCCACCCGCCTCGGTAGCTCCTATAATTCACCCCTCCACTTT
>TRBD1|TRBJ1-6|few|TRBV12-3/TRBV12-4
CASSLPRHRGSNSPLHF
TGTGCCAGCAGTCTACCCAGGCACAGGGGCAGTAATTCACCCCTCCACTTT
>-|TRBJ2-2|-|TRBV5-1
CASSFDSYPGELFF
TGCGCCAGCAGCTTCGATAGTTACCCCGGGGAGCTGTTTTTT
>TRBD2|TRBJ2-1|-|TRBV20-1
CCARDAGGRQTYNEQFF
TGCTGTGCTAGAGATGCGGGGGGGAGACAGACCTACAATGAGCAGTTCTTC
>-|TRBJ2-1|few|TRBV9
CASSVAGANYNEQFF
TGTGCCAGCAGCGTAGCGGGGGCGAACTACAATGAGCAGTTCTTC
>TRBD1|TRBJ1-1|-|TRBV6-5
CASSYETGGTEAFF
TGTGCCAGCAGTTACGAGACAGGGGGCACTGAAGCTTTCTTT
>-|TRBJ2-1|-|TRBV6-6
CASSYSQNNEQFF
TGTGCCAGCAGTTATAGCCAGAACAATGAGCAGTTCTTC
>TRBD2|TRBJ2-3|-|TRBV4-1
CASSQESAGVRDTQYF
TGCGCCAGCAGCCAAGAGTCAGCGGGGGTGAGAGATACGCAGTATTTT
>-|TRBJ1-3|-|TRBV20-1
CSAIGRASGNTIYF
TGCAGTGCTATCGGACGGGCCTCTGGAAACACCATATATTTT
>-|TRBJ2-4|few|TRBV19
CASSRTAVAKNIQYF
TGTGCCAGTAGTAGGACAGCGGTAGCCAAAAACATTCAGTACTTC
>-|TRBJ1-2|-|TRBV3-1
CASSQLGISYTF
TGTGCCAGCAGCCAATTGGGTATCAGCTACACCTTC
>TRBD1|TRBJ1-2|many|TRBV6-1
CASSRTGGRYGYTF
TGTGCCAGCAGTCGGACAGGAGGCCGTTATGGCTACACCTTC
>-|TRBJ2-1|-|TRBV4-3
CASSQDLLGNEQFF
TGCGCCAGCAGCCAAGATCTGTTGGGCAATGAGCAGTTCTTC
>-|TRBJ2-2|-|TRBV2
CASRGGYTGELFF
TGTGCCAGCCGAGGGGGTTATACCGGGGAGCTGTTTTTT
>-|TRBJ1-2|few|TRBV15
CATSSLAHTWNYGYTF
TGTGCCACCAGCAGTTTAGCCCACACATGGAACTATGGCTACACCTTC
>-|TRBJ1-4|few|TRBV6-4
CASSRQGHPNEKLFF
TGTGCCAGCAGTCGGCAGGGGCATCCTAATGAAAAACTGTTTTTT
>-|TRBJ1-1|many|TRBV12-3/TRBV12-4
CASRKGHMNTEAFF
TGTGCCAGCAGAAAGGGACATATGAACACTGAAGCTTTCTTT
>-|TRBJ2-5|-|TRBV20-1
CSARRALAGETQYF
TGCAGTGCTAGACGGGCTCTCGCGGGAGAGACCCAGTACTTC
>-|TRBJ2-2|many|TRBV12-3/TRBV12-4
CASSPKGTGELFF
TGTGCCAGCAGTCCAAAGGGCACCGGGGAGCTGTTTTTT
>-|TRBJ1-5|-|TRBV5-1
CASSLYGLDQPQHF
TGCGCCAGCAGCTTGTACGGGTTGGATCAGCCCCAGCATTTT
>TRBD2|TRBJ2-5|-|TRBV20-1
CSAPPGLAGQETQYF
TGCAGTGCTCCCCCGGGACTAGCGGGACAGGAGACCCAGTACTTC
>TRBD1|TRBJ2-7|few|TRBV12-3/TRBV12-4
CASSPGGKQYF
TGTGCCAGCAGCCCAGGGGGCAAGCAGTACTTC
>-|TRBJ1-1|few|TRBV7-9
CASSVLQGHTEAFF
TGTGCCAGCAGCGTCTTACAGGGACACACTGAAGCTTTCTTT
>-|TRBJ1-1|many|TRBV7-9
CASSPMNTEAFF
TGTGCCAGCAGCCCGATGAACACTGAAGCTTTCTTT
>-|TRBJ1-1|-|TRBV20-1
CSAQRAADTEAFF
TGCAGTGCTCAGCGGGCGGCGGACACTGAAGCTTTCTTT
>TRBD2|TRBJ2-7|few|TRBV20-1
CSARPPGLAGDYEQYF
TGCAGTGCTAGACCCCCGGGACTAGCGGGGGACTACGAGCAGTACTTC
>-|TRBJ2-3|-|TRBV6-2/TRBV6-3
CASGSGTQYF
TGTGCCAGCGGTTCGGGTACGCAGTATTTT